This T cell receptor (beta chain) derives from a study of cytomegalovirus exposure and HLA in healthy donors. Germline-derived CDR1 and CDR2 are SGHNT and YYREEE (reference sequence). The CDR3 has 15 residues. Trimming removed 3 bases from V and 4 bases from J, with 16 bases in between. Here immunoSEQ multiplex PCR was the method, and the copy in TCRdb shows in-frame clones only, minus some. The repertoire includes about 240,000 clones, roughly 86% of them detected once, and around 1.2% sits in the top ten. The origin of this receptor is a woman in her twenties or thirties in good health and CMV-seropositive. Sequences were obtained from PBMCs. The V gene is TRBV5-4, the J gene TRBJ1-2; a weak D match, TRBD1 (5 bases). As DNA, the CDR3 is TGTGCCAGCAGCTCCTCAACCGGGGGGACCTATGGCTACACCTTC. This encodes CASSSSTGGTYGYTF.